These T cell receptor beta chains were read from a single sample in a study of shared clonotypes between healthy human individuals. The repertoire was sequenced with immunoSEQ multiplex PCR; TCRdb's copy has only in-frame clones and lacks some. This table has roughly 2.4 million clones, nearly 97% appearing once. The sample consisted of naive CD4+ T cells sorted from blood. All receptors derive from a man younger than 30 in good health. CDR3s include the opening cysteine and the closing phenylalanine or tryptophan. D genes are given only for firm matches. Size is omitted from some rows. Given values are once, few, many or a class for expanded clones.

DNA: TGTGCCAGCAGTTTAGGCCGGGACAGGGGGCTCTATGGCTACACCTTC
CDR3: CASSLGRDRGLYGYTF
V: TRBV27
D: TRBD1
J: TRBJ1-2
size: .

DNA: TGTGCCAGCAGTGTTAGGAACGTGGGCGAGCAGTACTTC
CDR3: CASSVRNVGEQYF
V: TRBV28
D: .
J: TRBJ2-7
size: .

DNA: TGTGCCAGCACCAAAACAGGGTCGGGAAACACCATATATTTT
CDR3: CASTKTGSGNTIYF
V: TRBV9
D: .
J: TRBJ1-3
size: once

DNA: TGCGCCAGCAGCTTGGGTCAGGATAGCGGTACCTACGAGCAGTACTTC
CDR3: CASSLGQDSGTYEQYF
V: TRBV5-1
D: .
J: TRBJ2-7
size: once

DNA: TGTGCCAGTAACGACAGGGGCGACACTGAAGCTTTCTTT
CDR3: CASNDRGDTEAFF
V: TRBV19
D: TRBD1
J: TRBJ1-1
size: .

DNA: TGTGCCTGGACAGAGAACAGTGGAGAGACCCAGTACTTC
CDR3: CAWTENSGETQYF
V: TRBV30
D: .
J: TRBJ2-5
size: .

DNA: TGTGCCAGCAGCCTCCTTGGGAGGTCCACAGATACGCAGTATTTT
CDR3: CASSLLGRSTDTQYF
V: TRBV9
D: .
J: TRBJ2-3
size: .

DNA: TGTGCCAGCAGTCCCGGGATAGGATTTCAGGAGACCCAGTACTTC
CDR3: CASSPGIGFQETQYF
V: TRBV2
D: .
J: TRBJ2-5
size: .

DNA: TGCGCCAGCAGCGCCGGCCCGCGGAGCAATCAGCCCCAGCATTTT
CDR3: CASSAGPRSNQPQHF
V: TRBV5-1
D: .
J: TRBJ1-5
size: .

DNA: TGTGCCAGCAGTGACTCTCGGCAGCTCGAGCAGTACTTC
CDR3: CASSDSRQLEQYF
V: TRBV6-4
D: .
J: TRBJ2-7
size: .

DNA: TGTGCCAGCAAGGCGAGGGATTCACCCCTCCACTTT
CDR3: CASKARDSPLHF
V: TRBV6-5
D: .
J: TRBJ1-6
size: .

DNA: TGTGCCAGCAGCGGGACTAGCACAGATACGCAGTATTTT
CDR3: CASSGTSTDTQYF
V: TRBV9
D: .
J: TRBJ2-3
size: few

DNA: TGTGCCAGCAGTCCCGGGACGGCGGGAGGAAACACCATATATTTT
CDR3: CASSPGTAGGNTIYF
V: TRBV6-5
D: .
J: TRBJ1-3
size: .

DNA: TGTGCCAGCAGTGAATATCCCGGGACTAGCTATGAGCAGTTCTTC
CDR3: CASSEYPGTSYEQFF
V: TRBV25-1
D: TRBD2
J: TRBJ2-1
size: once

DNA: TGTGCCAGCAGCTCGACCGGTACCGAGCAGTACTTC
CDR3: CASSSTGTEQYF
V: TRBV7-9
D: .
J: TRBJ2-7
size: .

DNA: TGTGCCAGCAGAAGTGAAGGGGGTGGCTACACCTTC
CDR3: CASRSEGGGYTF
V: TRBV2
D: .
J: TRBJ1-2
size: .

DNA: TGTGCCAGCCAGGGAAACACCGGGGAGCTGTTTTTT
CDR3: CASQGNTGELFF
V: TRBV25-1
D: .
J: TRBJ2-2
size: .

DNA: TGTGCCACCAGCAGAGATGGGGGCCCCGGCGGGAGGGTACAAGAGACCCAGTACTTC
CDR3: CATSRDGGPGGRVQETQYF
V: TRBV15
D: TRBD2
J: TRBJ2-5
size: .

DNA: TGTGCCAGCAGCGGTACAGGATCTGGTAGCGAGCAGTACTTC
CDR3: CASSGTGSGSEQYF
V: TRBV14
D: .
J: TRBJ2-7
size: .

DNA: TGTGCCAGCAGCAGGGGGGAGTACAATGAGCAGTTCTTC
CDR3: CASSRGEYNEQFF
V: TRBV7-9
D: .
J: TRBJ2-1
size: .

DNA: TGCGCCAGCAGCGCAACTCGCACAGATACGCAGTATTTT
CDR3: CASSATRTDTQYF
V: TRBV4-1
D: .
J: TRBJ2-3
size: .

DNA: TGCGCCAGCAGCTTAGGGGGCAGATCTGGAAACACCATATATTTT
CDR3: CASSLGGRSGNTIYF
V: TRBV5-1
D: TRBD1
J: TRBJ1-3
size: .

DNA: TGTGCCAGCAGCTTAGAGTTCGGCAATGAGCAGTTCTTC
CDR3: CASSLEFGNEQFF
V: TRBV11-2
D: .
J: TRBJ2-1
size: .

DNA: TGTGCCAGCAGCTTGAATCGGGTTTTCGCTGAAGCTTTCTTT
CDR3: CASSLNRVFAEAFF
V: TRBV5-4
D: .
J: TRBJ1-1
size: .

DNA: TGTGCCAGCAGTGAAAATACACTTCAAGAGACCCAGTACTTC
CDR3: CASSENTLQETQYF
V: TRBV2
D: .
J: TRBJ2-5
size: few

DNA: TGTGCCAGCAGCACAATTGGGACAGGGGACTACAATGAGCAGTTCTTC
CDR3: CASSTIGTGDYNEQFF
V: TRBV11-2
D: TRBD1
J: TRBJ2-1
size: once

DNA: TGTGCCAGCAGCGTAGCAGCGGACCCGTACAATGAGCAGTTCTTC
CDR3: CASSVAADPYNEQFF
V: TRBV9
D: .
J: TRBJ2-1
size: .

DNA: TGTGCCTGGAGTGTACTTGGACAGAGCCATCAGCCCCAGCATTTT
CDR3: CAWSVLGQSHQPQHF
V: TRBV30
D: .
J: TRBJ1-5
size: .

DNA: TGTGCCAGCAGCTTCGGGACAGGAGAAGGCGTTCAGCCCCAGCATTTT
CDR3: CASSFGTGEGVQPQHF
V: TRBV5-4
D: TRBD1
J: TRBJ1-5
size: .

DNA: TGCGCCAGCAGCTTGGTTAGCGGGATCCAAGAGACCCAGTACTTC
CDR3: CASSLVSGIQETQYF
V: TRBV5-1
D: TRBD2
J: TRBJ2-5
size: .

DNA: TGTGCCAGCAGCCACGGGACTAGCGGGAGAGGCGAGCAGTACTTC
CDR3: CASSHGTSGRGEQYF
V: TRBV11-2
D: TRBD2
J: TRBJ2-7
size: .

DNA: TGTGCCAGCAGCGTAGATGGGAAGAACTATGGCTACACCTTC
CDR3: CASSVDGKNYGYTF
V: TRBV9
D: .
J: TRBJ1-2
size: .

DNA: TGTGCCAGCAGTTACGGTGGGGCCCCCCAAGAGACCCAGTACTTC
CDR3: CASSYGGAPQETQYF
V: TRBV7-9
D: .
J: TRBJ2-5
size: .

DNA: TGTGCCAGCAGCTTTAGCGGGGGAGCCTACGAGCAGTACTTC
CDR3: CASSFSGGAYEQYF
V: TRBV11-2
D: TRBD2
J: TRBJ2-7
size: once

DNA: TGTGCCAGCAGCTTAACTAGCACGAACATTCAGTACTTC
CDR3: CASSLTSTNIQYF
V: TRBV7-2
D: .
J: TRBJ2-4
size: .

DNA: TGTGCCAGCAGCCAAGAAACGGTTCCTAGATACGAGCAGTACTTC
CDR3: CASSQETVPRYEQYF
V: TRBV14
D: .
J: TRBJ2-7
size: .

DNA: TGCGCCAGCAGCTTGGCACCGCAGGACACTGAAGCTTTCTTT
CDR3: CASSLAPQDTEAFF
V: TRBV5-1
D: .
J: TRBJ1-1
size: .

DNA: TGCGCCAGCAGCCTTCCTAAAAGCAGCCAAGAGACCCAGTACTTC
CDR3: CASSLPKSSQETQYF
V: TRBV5-1
D: .
J: TRBJ2-5
size: .

DNA: TGCGCCAGCAGCTTGGGCCCAGCGAGCTCCTACGAGCAGTACTTC
CDR3: CASSLGPASSYEQYF
V: TRBV5-1
D: .
J: TRBJ2-7
size: .

DNA: TGTGCCTGGAGTGGAGGGACAGCGAACAATTCACCCCTCCACTTT
CDR3: CAWSGGTANNSPLHF
V: TRBV30
D: TRBD1
J: TRBJ1-6
size: few

DNA: TGTGCCAGCAGTACTGCCAGGGGCACTGAAGCTTTCTTT
CDR3: CASSTARGTEAFF
V: TRBV6-1
D: .
J: TRBJ1-1
size: .

DNA: TGCGCCAGCGACCCAGGGCTACAAGGGCCCTACGAGCAGTACTTC
CDR3: CASDPGLQGPYEQYF
V: TRBV5-1
D: .
J: TRBJ2-7
size: .

DNA: TGCGCCAGCAGCAGAGGGACTAGCGGGGAGGGGACCCAGTACTTC
CDR3: CASSRGTSGEGTQYF
V: TRBV5-1
D: TRBD2
J: TRBJ2-5
size: .

DNA: TGTGCCAGCAGTGAAGGGACAGGGGGCTCGCTAGCCAAAAACATTCAGTACTTC
CDR3: CASSEGTGGSLAKNIQYF
V: TRBV25-1
D: TRBD1
J: TRBJ2-4
size: once

DNA: TGTGCCAGCAGCTTGGGGGAGCGGGTATCGGGAGAGCAGTTCTTC
CDR3: CASSLGERVSGEQFF
V: TRBV5-4
D: .
J: TRBJ2-1
size: .

DNA: TGCGCCAGCAGTGAGTGGTCAGTGGCTGGAAACACCATATATTTT
CDR3: CASSEWSVAGNTIYF
V: TRBV10-2
D: .
J: TRBJ1-3
size: .

DNA: TGTGCCAGCATGGTCGGGGGCTACAATGAGCAGTTCTTC
CDR3: CASMVGGYNEQFF
V: TRBV28
D: .
J: TRBJ2-1
size: .

DNA: TGCGCCAGCAGCTTGGATCCGGGACAGGGGGAGACCCAGTACTTC
CDR3: CASSLDPGQGETQYF
V: TRBV5-1
D: TRBD1
J: TRBJ2-5
size: .

DNA: TGTGCCAGCAGCTTAGGATTTGGGTCCTACGAGCAGTACTTC
CDR3: CASSLGFGSYEQYF
V: TRBV7-8
D: .
J: TRBJ2-7
size: .

DNA: TGTGCCAGCAAGACTTCCGGGTCTAATTCACCCCTCCACTTT
CDR3: CASKTSGSNSPLHF
V: TRBV7-9
D: .
J: TRBJ1-6
size: .

DNA: TGTGCCAGCAGCCAAACGGGGACGGCTGGGGAGCTGTTTTTT
CDR3: CASSQTGTAGELFF
V: TRBV6-5
D: .
J: TRBJ2-2
size: .

DNA: TGTGCCAGCAGCCTAAGACAGCCTTGGGAGACCCAGTACTTC
CDR3: CASSLRQPWETQYF
V: TRBV7-2
D: .
J: TRBJ2-5
size: .

DNA: TGTGCCAGCAGCTTTTACCAAGAGACCCAGTACTTC
CDR3: CASSFYQETQYF
V: TRBV7-2
D: .
J: TRBJ2-5
size: .

DNA: TGTGCCAGCAGCTTGCGCGAGACTAGCGGCAAAAACATTCAGTACTTC
CDR3: CASSLRETSGKNIQYF
V: TRBV5-6
D: TRBD2
J: TRBJ2-4
size: .